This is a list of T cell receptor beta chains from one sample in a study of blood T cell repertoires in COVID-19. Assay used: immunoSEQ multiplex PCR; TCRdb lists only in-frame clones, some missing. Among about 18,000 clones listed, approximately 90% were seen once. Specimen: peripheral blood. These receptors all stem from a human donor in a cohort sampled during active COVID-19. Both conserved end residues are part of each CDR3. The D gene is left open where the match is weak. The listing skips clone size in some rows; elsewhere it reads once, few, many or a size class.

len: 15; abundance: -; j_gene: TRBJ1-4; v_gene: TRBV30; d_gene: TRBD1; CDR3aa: CAWSVGDRGDEKLFF; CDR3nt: TGTGCCTGGAGTGTTGGGGACAGGGGGGATGAAAAACTGTTTTTT
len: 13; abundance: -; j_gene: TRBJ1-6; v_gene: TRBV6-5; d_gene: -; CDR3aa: CASSYSNMAPLHF; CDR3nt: TGTGCCAGCAGTTACTCTAACATGGCACCCCTCCACTTT
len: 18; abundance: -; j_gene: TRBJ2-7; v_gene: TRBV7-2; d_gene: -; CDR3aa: CASSFPALGGTVSYEQYF; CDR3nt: TGTGCCAGCAGCTTCCCAGCTTTGGGCGGGACAGTTTCCTACGAGCAGTACTTC
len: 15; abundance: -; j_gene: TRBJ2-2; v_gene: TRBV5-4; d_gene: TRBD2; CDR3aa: CASTGLAGAAGELFF; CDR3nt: TGTGCCAGCACCGGACTAGCGGGGGCGGCCGGGGAGCTGTTTTTT
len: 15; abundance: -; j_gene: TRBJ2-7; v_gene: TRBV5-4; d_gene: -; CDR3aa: CASSPDRRVTYEQYF; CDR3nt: TGTGCCAGCAGCCCGGACAGGAGGGTTACCTACGAGCAGTACTTC
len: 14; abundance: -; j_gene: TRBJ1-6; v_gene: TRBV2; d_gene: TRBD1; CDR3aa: CASSETRGLTPLHF; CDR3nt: TGTGCCAGCAGTGAAACCAGGGGGCTGACACCCCTCCACTTT
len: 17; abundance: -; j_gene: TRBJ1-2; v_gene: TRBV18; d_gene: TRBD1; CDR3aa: CASSPGTDRFRDYGYTF; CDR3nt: TGTGCCAGCTCACCAGGGACAGACCGCTTCAGGGACTATGGCTACACCTTC
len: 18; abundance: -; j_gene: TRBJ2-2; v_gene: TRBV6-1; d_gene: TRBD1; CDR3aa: CASSEEPGQALNTGELFF; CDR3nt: TGTGCCAGCAGTGAAGAACCGGGACAGGCCCTTAACACCGGGGAGCTGTTTTTT
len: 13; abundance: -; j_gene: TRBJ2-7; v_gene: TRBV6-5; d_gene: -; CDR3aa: CASAPGANYEQYF; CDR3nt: TGTGCCAGCGCCCCAGGGGCGAACTACGAGCAGTACTTC
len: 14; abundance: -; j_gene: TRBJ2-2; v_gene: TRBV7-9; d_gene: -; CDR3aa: CASSSLQPGGELFF; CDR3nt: TGTGCCAGCAGCTCCCTCCAGCCGGGCGGGGAGCTGTTTTTT
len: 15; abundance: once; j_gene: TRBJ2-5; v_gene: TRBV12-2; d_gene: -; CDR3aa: CASRLVGGSDETQYF; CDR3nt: TGTGCAAGTCGCTTAGTTGGGGGGTCGGATGAGACCCAGTACTTC